These T cell receptor beta chains were read from a single sample in a study of blood T cells in healthy people across ages. TCRdb re-called the 5' RACE reads with MiXCR, one entry per CDR3 protein. The sample has 1.5 million to 2 million distinct CDR3 sequences, 28% seen once. Sequences were obtained from blood. The receptors derive from a young woman in good health. Both conserved end residues are part of each CDR3. The order of the fields is V gene, CDR3 protein.

v_call: TRBV20-1
cdr3_aa: CSARDLSGAQETQYF

v_call: TRBV9
cdr3_aa: CASMGRRTGELFF

v_call: TRBV11-2
cdr3_aa: CASTRGLLETDTQYF

v_call: TRBV4-3
cdr3_aa: CASSQDGTSGGPLTYEQYF

v_call: TRBV20-1
cdr3_aa: CCATGLVGVDTQYF

v_call: TRBV19
cdr3_aa: CASTAPGRGLNQPQHF

v_call: TRBV28
cdr3_aa: CASSLWSGGSTNYGYTF

v_call: TRBV11-2
cdr3_aa: CASSLVGSGRGTDTQYF

v_call: TRBV29-1
cdr3_aa: CSVDGTREAFF

v_call: TRBV7-2
cdr3_aa: CASSLGGTPAYEQYF

v_call: TRBV20-1
cdr3_aa: CSAVPGLAGGTGGEQFF

v_call: TRBV5-1
cdr3_aa: CASSLGQTTYGYTF

v_call: TRBV9
cdr3_aa: CASSPGLADYNEQFF

v_call: TRBV6-6
cdr3_aa: CASRSSSETQYF

v_call: TRBV20-1
cdr3_aa: CSARPSTETQYF